This T cell receptor beta chain appears in the sequencing data of a study of shared clonotypes between healthy human individuals. The wider study: Samples came from a couple of female and three male donors aged 18 to 49. Every donor yielded three CD4 naive, three CD4 memory, two CD8 naive and one CD8 memory plate. Study-level findings and limits: Represented diversity, genetic and exposure-history alike, was limited by few donors.

For this clone: Its antigen is currently unknown. This same CDR3 is encoded by further DNA sequences in the sample.

Assay used: immunoSEQ multiplex PCR; TCRdb lists only in-frame clones, some missing. The table lists about 2.2 million clones, roughly 91% of them singletons, with 1.5% to 2% in the top ten. CD45RO-negative CD8 cells positively selected for CCR7 made up the naive population, which excluded terminally differentiated effector memory CD45RA+ cells. Recent acute infections and vaccinations were absent in the healthy HIV-negative adult donors. V gave up 5 bases and J gave up 1 base, with 8 bases separating them. Germline assignment: CDR1 SEHNR and CDR2 FQNEAQ (reference sequence). CDR3 length: 13 amino acids.

The TCR comes from a man between 18 and 35 years old in good health. Some clones in this sample may be carry-over from other donors' samples. V is TRBV7-9 and J is TRBJ1-2; D possibly corresponds to TRBD1 (5 bases). Input material: naive CD8+ T cells from PBMCs. In DNA form, the CDR3 reads TGTGCCAGCAGCCTGGGGGGTAACTATGGCTACACCTTC. It specifies CASSLGGNYGYTF.